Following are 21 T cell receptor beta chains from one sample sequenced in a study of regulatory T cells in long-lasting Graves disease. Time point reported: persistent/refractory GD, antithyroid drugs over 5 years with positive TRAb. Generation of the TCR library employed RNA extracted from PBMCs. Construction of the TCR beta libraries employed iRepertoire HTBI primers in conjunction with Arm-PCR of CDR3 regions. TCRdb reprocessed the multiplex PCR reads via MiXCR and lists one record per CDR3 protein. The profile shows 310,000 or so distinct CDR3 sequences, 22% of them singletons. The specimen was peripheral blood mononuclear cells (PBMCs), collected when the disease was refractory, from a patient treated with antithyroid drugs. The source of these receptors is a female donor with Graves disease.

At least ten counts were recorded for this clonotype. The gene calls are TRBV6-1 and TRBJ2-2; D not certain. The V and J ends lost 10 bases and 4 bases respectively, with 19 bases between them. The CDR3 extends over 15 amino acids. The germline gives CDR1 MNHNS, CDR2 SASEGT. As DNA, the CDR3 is TGTGCCACCCTACCACTGTGGTCGGGCACCGGGGAGCTGTTTTTT. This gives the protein CATLPLWSGTGELFF.

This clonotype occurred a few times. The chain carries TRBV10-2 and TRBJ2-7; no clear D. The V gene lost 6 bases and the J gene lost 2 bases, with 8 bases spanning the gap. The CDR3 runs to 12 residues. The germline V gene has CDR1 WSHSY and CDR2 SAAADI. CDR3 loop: CASRSGAYEQYF. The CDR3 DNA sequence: TGCGCCAGCAGGTCAGGAGCCTACGAGCAGTACTTC.

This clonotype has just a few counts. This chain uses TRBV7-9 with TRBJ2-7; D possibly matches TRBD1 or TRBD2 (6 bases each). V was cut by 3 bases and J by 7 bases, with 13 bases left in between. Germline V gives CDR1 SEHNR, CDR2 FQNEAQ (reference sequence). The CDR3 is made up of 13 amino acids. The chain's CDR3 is CASSFPGAGEQYF. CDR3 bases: TGTGCCAGCAGCTTTCCGGGGGCGGGTGAGCAGTACTTC.

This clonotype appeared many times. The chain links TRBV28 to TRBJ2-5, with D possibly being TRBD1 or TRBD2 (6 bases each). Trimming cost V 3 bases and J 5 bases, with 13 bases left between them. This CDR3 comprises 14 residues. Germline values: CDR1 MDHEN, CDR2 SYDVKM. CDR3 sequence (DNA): TGTGCCAGCAGTTTCTGGGGGGCGAGGGAGACCCAGTACTTC. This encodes CASSFWGARETQYF.

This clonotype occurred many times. The CDR3 is CASSLGTGGAYGYTF. For the CDR3, the DNA is TGTGCCAGCAGCTTAGGCACAGGGGGCGCCTATGGCTACACCTTC. The V and J genes are TRBV7-2 and TRBJ1-2, with 9 positions matching TRBD1. This CDR3 has 15 amino acids. The V segment lost 1 base and the J segment 4 bases; nucleotides outside the gene matches: 4. Germline assignment: CDR1 SGHTA and CDR2 FQGNSA.

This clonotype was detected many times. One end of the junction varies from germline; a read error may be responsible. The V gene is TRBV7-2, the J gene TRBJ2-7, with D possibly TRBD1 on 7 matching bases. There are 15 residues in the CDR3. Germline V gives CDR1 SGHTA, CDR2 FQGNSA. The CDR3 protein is CASSHTPGGRLEQYF. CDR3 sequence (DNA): TGCGCCAGCAGCCACACTCCAGGGGGGAGACTCGAGCAGTACTTC.

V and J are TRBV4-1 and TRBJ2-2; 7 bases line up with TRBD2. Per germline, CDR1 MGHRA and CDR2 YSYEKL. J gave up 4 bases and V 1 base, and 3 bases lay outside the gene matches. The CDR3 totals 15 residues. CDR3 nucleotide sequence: TGCGCCAGCAGCCAAGTGGTAGCGGGCACCGGGGAGCTGTTTTTT. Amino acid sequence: CASSQVVAGTGELFF.

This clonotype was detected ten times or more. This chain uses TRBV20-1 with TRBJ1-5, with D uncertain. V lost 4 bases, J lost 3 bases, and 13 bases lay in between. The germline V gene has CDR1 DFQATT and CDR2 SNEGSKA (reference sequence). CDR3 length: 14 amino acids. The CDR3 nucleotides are TGCAGTGCTAAAGGGATAGACCTCAATCAGCCCCAGCATTTT. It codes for CSAKGIDLNQPQHF.

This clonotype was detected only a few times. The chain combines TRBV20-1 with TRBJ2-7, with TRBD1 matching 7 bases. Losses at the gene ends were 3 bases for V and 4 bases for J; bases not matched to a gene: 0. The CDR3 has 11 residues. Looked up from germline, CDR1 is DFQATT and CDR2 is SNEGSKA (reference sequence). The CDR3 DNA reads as TGCAGTGCTAGGGGACAGTACGAGCAGTACTTC. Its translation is CSARGQYEQYF.

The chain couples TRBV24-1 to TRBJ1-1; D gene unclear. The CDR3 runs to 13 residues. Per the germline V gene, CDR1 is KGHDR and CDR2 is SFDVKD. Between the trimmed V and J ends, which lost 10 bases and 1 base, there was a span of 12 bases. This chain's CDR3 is CATPWHANTEAFF. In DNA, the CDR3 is TGTGCCACTCCATGGCACGCGAACACTGAAGCTTTCTTT.

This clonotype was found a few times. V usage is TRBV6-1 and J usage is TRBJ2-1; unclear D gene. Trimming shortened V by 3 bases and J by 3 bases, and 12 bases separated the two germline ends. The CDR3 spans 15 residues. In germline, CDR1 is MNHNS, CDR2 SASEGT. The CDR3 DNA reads TGTGCCAGCAGTGAGTACGGGTCCAGCTACAATGAGCAGTTCTTC. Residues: CASSEYGSSYNEQFF.

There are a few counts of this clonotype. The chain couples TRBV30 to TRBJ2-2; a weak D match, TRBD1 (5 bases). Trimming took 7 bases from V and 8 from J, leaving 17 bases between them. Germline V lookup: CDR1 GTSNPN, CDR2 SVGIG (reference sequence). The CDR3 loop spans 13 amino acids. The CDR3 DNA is TGTGCCTCGCAACAATATCAGGGAGGGGAGCTGTTTTTT. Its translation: CASQQYQGGELFF.

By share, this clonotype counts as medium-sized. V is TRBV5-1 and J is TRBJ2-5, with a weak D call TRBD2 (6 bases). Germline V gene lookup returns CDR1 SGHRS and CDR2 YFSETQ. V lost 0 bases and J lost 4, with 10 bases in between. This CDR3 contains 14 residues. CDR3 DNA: TGCGCCAGCAGCTTGGCCGGGGGATTAGAGACCCAGTACTTC. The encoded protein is CASSLAGGLETQYF. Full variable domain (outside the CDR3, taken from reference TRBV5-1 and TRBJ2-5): KAGVTQTPRYLIKTRGQQVTLSCSPISGHRSVSWYQQTPGQGLQFLFEYFSETQRNKGNFPGRFSGRQFSNSRSEMNVSTLELGDSALYLCASSLAGGLETQYFGPGTRLLVL.

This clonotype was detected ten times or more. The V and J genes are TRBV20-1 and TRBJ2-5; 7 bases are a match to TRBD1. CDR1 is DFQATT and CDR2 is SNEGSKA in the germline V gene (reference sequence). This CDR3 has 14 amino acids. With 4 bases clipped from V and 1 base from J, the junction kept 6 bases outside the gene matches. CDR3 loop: CSANGQDSQETQYF. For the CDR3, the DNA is TGCAGTGCTAACGGACAGGACAGCCAAGAGACCCAGTACTTC.

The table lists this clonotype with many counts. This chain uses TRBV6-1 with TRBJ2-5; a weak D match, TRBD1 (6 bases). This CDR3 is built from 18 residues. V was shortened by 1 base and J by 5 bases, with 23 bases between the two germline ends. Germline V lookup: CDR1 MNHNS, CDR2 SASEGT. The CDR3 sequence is CASSEDLGDRSTGETQYF. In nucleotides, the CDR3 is TGTGCCAGCAGTGAAGACTTAGGCGACAGGTCCACCGGGGAGACCCAGTACTTC.

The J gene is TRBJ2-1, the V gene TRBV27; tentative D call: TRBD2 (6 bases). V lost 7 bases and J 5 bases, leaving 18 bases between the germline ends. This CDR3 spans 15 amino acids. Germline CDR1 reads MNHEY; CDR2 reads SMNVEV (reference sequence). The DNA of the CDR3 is TGTGCCAGCACTTTGCGGGCTAGCGTGGACAATGAGCAGTTCTTC. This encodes CASTLRASVDNEQFF.

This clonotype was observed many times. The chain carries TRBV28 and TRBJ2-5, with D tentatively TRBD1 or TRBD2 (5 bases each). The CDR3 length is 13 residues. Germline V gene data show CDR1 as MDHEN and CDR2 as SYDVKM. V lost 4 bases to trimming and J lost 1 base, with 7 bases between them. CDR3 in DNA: TGTGCCAGCAGTTCCGGGACCCAAGAGACCCAGTACTTC. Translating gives CASSSGTQETQYF.

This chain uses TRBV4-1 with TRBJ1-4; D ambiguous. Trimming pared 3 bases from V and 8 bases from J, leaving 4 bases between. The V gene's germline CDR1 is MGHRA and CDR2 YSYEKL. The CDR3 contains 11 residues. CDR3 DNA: TGCGCCAGCAGCCATGTAGAAAAACTGTTTTTT. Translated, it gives CASSHVEKLFF.

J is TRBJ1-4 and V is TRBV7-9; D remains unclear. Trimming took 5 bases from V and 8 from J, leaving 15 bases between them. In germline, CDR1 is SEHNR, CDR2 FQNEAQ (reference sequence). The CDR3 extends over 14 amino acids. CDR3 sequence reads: CASSHSGNGEKLFF. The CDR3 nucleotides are TGTGCCAGCAGCCATTCGGGGAATGGGGAAAAACTGTTTTTT.

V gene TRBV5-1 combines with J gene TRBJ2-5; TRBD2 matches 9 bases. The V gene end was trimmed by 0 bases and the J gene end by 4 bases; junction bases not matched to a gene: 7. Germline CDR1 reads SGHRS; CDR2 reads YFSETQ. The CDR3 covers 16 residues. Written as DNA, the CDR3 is TGCGCCAGCAGCTTGGTATTAGCGGGAGTCCCAGAGACCCAGTACTTC. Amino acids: CASSLVLAGVPETQYF. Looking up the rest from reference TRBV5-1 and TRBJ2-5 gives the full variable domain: KAGVTQTPRYLIKTRGQQVTLSCSPISGHRSVSWYQQTPGQGLQFLFEYFSETQRNKGNFPGRFSGRQFSNSRSEMNVSTLELGDSALYLCASSLVLAGVPETQYFGPGTRLLVL.

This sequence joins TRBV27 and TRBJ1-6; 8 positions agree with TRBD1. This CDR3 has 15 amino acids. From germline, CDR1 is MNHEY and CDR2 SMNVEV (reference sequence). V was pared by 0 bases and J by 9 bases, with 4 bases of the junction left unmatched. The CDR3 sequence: CASSLSDTGGSPLHF. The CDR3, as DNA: TGTGCCAGCAGTTTATCGGATACAGGGGGTTCACCCCTCCACTTT.